The 26 T cell receptor beta chains below come from one sample, sequenced in a study of regulatory T cells in long-lasting Graves disease. Arm-PCR of CDR3 regions and iRepertoire HTBI primers were the basis on which TCR beta libraries were built. TCRdb re-called the multiplex PCR reads with MiXCR, one entry per CDR3 protein. The sample records around 450,000 distinct CDR3 sequences, around 15% being singletons. Sample time point: newly diagnosed GD, antithyroid drugs for less than 3 months. From RNA extracted from PBMCs, the TCR library was made. Another study also made use of these data, one on T cells in Graves' hyperthyroidism and ophthalmopathy.

Here the sequenced sample was peripheral blood mononuclear cells (PBMCs), taken at new diagnosis, from a patient treated with antithyroid drugs. The receptors stem from a man aged 35-49 years with Graves disease.

This clonotype was picked up many times. The chain links TRBV28 to TRBJ2-2; 9 nucleotides agree with TRBD2. Trimming took 6 bases from V and 1 from J; bases not matched to a gene: 6. The CDR3 consists of 16 residues. The germline CDR1 and CDR2 sequences are MDHEN and SYDVKM. The CDR3 loop is CASSTWTSENTGELFF. The CDR3 DNA is TGTGCCAGCAGCACGTGGACTAGCGAGAACACCGGGGAGCTGTTTTTT.

At least ten counts were recorded for this clonotype. This rearrangement joins TRBV5-1 to TRBJ2-7, with TRBD1 matching over 7 bases. Per the germline V gene, CDR1 is SGHRS and CDR2 is YFSETQ. J gave up 1 base and V 5 bases, and 3 bases lay outside the gene matches. This CDR3 is 13 amino acids long. As DNA, the CDR3 is TGCGCCAGCAGTCCCAGGGGGTCCTACGAGCAGTACTTC. It encodes CASSPRGSYEQYF.

The rearrangement uses TRBV10-2 and TRBJ2-7; 11 positions agree with TRBD2. V dropped 6 bases and J dropped 2; count of bases not matched to a gene: 12. The CDR3 runs 17 residues. Per the germline V gene, CDR1 is WSHSY and CDR2 is SAAADI. The CDR3 nucleotides read TGCGCCAGCAGCCAACTTGGACTAGCGGGCCGACCCTACGAGCAGTACTTC. As protein: CASSQLGLAGRPYEQYF.

This clonotype came up many times. The rearrangement links TRBV12-3 or TRBV12-4 to TRBJ2-5, with 8 positions matching TRBD1. J gave up 5 bases and V 5 bases, and 10 bases lay outside the gene matches. The CDR3 totals 15 residues. This CDR3 reads CASSHTSDRDETQYF. The CDR3 DNA sequence: TGTGCCAGCAGTCACACCTCGGACAGGGATGAGACCCAGTACTTC.

At least ten counts were recorded for this clonotype. The chain combines TRBV4-1 with TRBJ2-7; weak D call: TRBD2 (5 bases). V shed 3 bases and J shed 2 bases, with 20 bases lying between them. This CDR3 contains 17 residues. CDR1 and CDR2 from the germline V gene are MGHRA and YSYEKL. CDR3 amino acids: CASSHATSTKSPYEQYF. CDR3 nucleotides: TGCGCCAGCAGCCATGCCACATCGACTAAGTCACCCTACGAGCAGTACTTC.

The rearrangement joins TRBV7-9 to TRBJ2-7, with D perhaps given as TRBD1 or TRBD2 (5 bases each). Trimming removed 4 bases at V and 9 bases at J, with 13 bases between. This CDR3 region has 12 residues. CDR1 is SEHNR and CDR2 is FQNEAQ in the germline V gene (reference sequence). The CDR3 coding sequence is TGTGCCAGCAGCTCCGATCGAGGGGTGCAGTACTTC. Protein: CASSSDRGVQYF.

This chain's CDR3 is CASRGAVGELFF. The CDR3 DNA reads as TGTGCCTCCAGAGGGGCAGTCGGGGAGCTGTTTTTT. The V gene is TRBV10-3, the J gene TRBJ2-2; either TRBD1 or TRBD2 may fit D (5 bases each). Per the germline V gene, CDR1 is ENHRY and CDR2 is SYGVKD. The V end lost 11 bases, the J end lost 7 bases, and 14 bases lay between the germline ends. This CDR3 is 12 amino acids long.

This clonotype was seen at least ten times. The chain has TRBV5-1 and TRBJ2-7; 7 bases agree with TRBD1. V trimming: 4 bases; J trimming: 2 bases; junction bases outside the gene matches: 9. CDR1 SGHRS and CDR2 YFSETQ come from the germline V gene. This CDR3 is 15 amino acids long. CDR3 DNA sequence: TGCGCCAGCAGCATACAGGGGACCCCGACCTACGAGCAGTACTTC. This translates into CASSIQGTPTYEQYF.

This clonotype was observed at least ten times. The chain has TRBV28 and TRBJ1-2; D is ambiguous. Germline V gives CDR1 MDHEN, CDR2 SYDVKM. There are 15 residues in the CDR3. V lost 2 bases and J 4 bases, leaving 14 bases between the germline ends. The CDR3 DNA reads TGTGCCAGCAGTTTAGCCGGACCGCGGAGCTATGGCTACACCTTC. It codes for CASSLAGPRSYGYTF.

With regard to this clonotype: Since a much larger clone is just one base distant, this may be a read error. The V gene is TRBV20-1, the J gene TRBJ2-7; no reliable D call. Germline CDR1 reads DFQATT; CDR2 reads SNEGSKA (reference sequence). Trimming pared 4 bases from V and 0 bases from J, leaving 13 bases between. The CDR3 is made up of 14 amino acids. This CDR3 reads CSAMGSQYSYEQYF. The CDR3 DNA sequence: TGCAGTGCTATGGGGTCACAATACTCCTACGAGCAGTACTTC.

The table lists this clonotype with many counts. The genes are TRBV24-1 and TRBJ2-3; the match to TRBD1 covers 10 bases. V gave up 0 bases and J gave up 1 base; unmatched junction bases: 6. Germline V gene data show CDR1 as KGHDR and CDR2 as SFDVKD. This CDR3 contains 18 residues. The CDR3, as DNA: TGTGCCACCAGTGATTTGCATGCCGGGACAGGGGGCACAGATACGCAGTATTTT. Protein product: CATSDLHAGTGGTDTQYF.

CDR3 amino acids: CASSIPGLAGDRTDTQYF. The CDR3 nucleotides read TGTGCCAGTAGTATCCCGGGACTAGCGGGGGACCGCACAGATACGCAGTATTTT. The chain is built from TRBV19 and TRBJ2-3; 14 bases line up with TRBD2. CDR3 length: 18 amino acids. CDR1 LNHDA and CDR2 SQIVND come from the germline V gene (reference sequence). The V gene end was trimmed by 3 bases and the J gene end by 1 base; junction bases not matched to a gene: 6.

This clonotype showed up many times. The chain carries TRBV5-1 and TRBJ2-6; no clear D gene. Germline V CDR1 and CDR2: SGHRS, YFSETQ. CDR3 size: 15 residues. V was clipped by 2 bases and J by 4 bases, with 10 bases between them. The CDR3 bases are TGCGCCAGCAGCTTAGGAGCTCCAGGGGCCAACGTCCTGACTTTC. Translating it yields CASSLGAPGANVLTF.

In its sample, this clonotype was seen many times. The J gene is TRBJ1-2, the V gene TRBV28, with D possibly matching TRBD1 (6 bases). Germline V gene data show CDR1 as MDHEN and CDR2 as SYDVKM. Trimming removed 4 bases from V and 8 bases from J, with 23 bases in between. The CDR3 is made up of 16 amino acids. The CDR3 region has the DNA TGTGCCAGCAGTTCCGGGGGCGCTGGGGGAAGAGGGGGCTACACCTTC. Its translation is CASSSGGAGGRGGYTF.

This clonotype has only a few counts. The genes are TRBV10-3 and TRBJ2-2; maybe TRBD1 (6 bases). The V gene lost 3 bases and the J gene lost 1 base, with 18 bases spanning the gap. This CDR3 region has 18 residues. The germline V gene encodes CDR1 ENHRY and CDR2 SYGVKD. The CDR3 nucleotides read TGTGCCATCAGTGACCCTGAGCCGACAGGAATGAACACCGGGGAGCTGTTTTTT. Translation gives CAISDPEPTGMNTGELFF.

This clonotype was seen once. CDR3 coding DNA: TGTGCCAGCAGTGACACCTGGGCGGTGGTGGCGGGAGATCCCCGGAATGAGCAGTTCTTC. It encodes CASSDTWAVVAGDPRNEQFF. The rearrangement links TRBV12-3 or TRBV12-4 to TRBJ2-1; 7 positions agree with TRBD2. The CDR3 totals 20 residues. The trim removed 5 bases at V and 7 bases at J, leaving 26 bases unmatched.

This clonotype was counted ten times or more. This chain connects TRBV29-1 to TRBJ2-7; tentative D call: TRBD2 (5 bases). Looked up from germline, CDR1 is SQVTM and CDR2 is ANQGSEA. Trimming pared 6 bases from V and 2 bases from J, leaving 11 bases between. This CDR3 has 12 residues. The CDR3 region is CSVGDYPYEQYF. Here the CDR3 DNA reads TGCAGCGTCGGGGATTATCCCTACGAGCAGTACTTC.

This clonotype was counted a few times. The chain has TRBV11-2 and TRBJ2-1; TRBD1 might be the D (6 bases). V was trimmed by 3 bases and J by 4 bases, leaving 13 bases between them. Germline V gene lookup returns CDR1 SGHAT and CDR2 FQNNGV. The CDR3 runs 15 residues. CDR3 DNA: TGTGCCAGCAGCTTTCAAGGGGGACCTTACAATGAGCAGTTCTTC. Amino acids: CASSFQGGPYNEQFF.

This clonotype was detected a few times. The chain combines TRBV7-9 with TRBJ2-3; unclear D gene. CDR3 length: 15 amino acids. Trimming left V 5 bases short and J 4 bases short, with 16 bases between. Germline V gene lookup returns CDR1 SEHNR and CDR2 FQNEAQ (reference sequence). This chain's CDR3 is CASSQDGLVPDTQYF. The CDR3 DNA reads TGTGCCAGCAGCCAGGACGGTTTGGTTCCAGATACGCAGTATTTT.

This clonotype was counted ten times or more. The genes are TRBV3-1 and TRBJ2-1, with 7 positions matching TRBD1. CDR1 is LGHDT, CDR2 YNNKEL, per germline (reference sequence). V lost 6 bases, J lost 9 bases, and 5 bases stayed unmatched. The CDR3 is made up of 12 amino acids. DNA of the CDR3: TGTGCCAGCAGGCACAGGGGACCTGAGCAGTTCTTC. It yields the protein CASRHRGPEQFF.

The J gene is TRBJ2-3, the V gene TRBV28, with TRBD1 matching 8 bases. J was trimmed by 6 bases and V by 8 bases; bases with no gene match: 4. CDR3 size: 12 residues. In germline, CDR1 is MDHEN, CDR2 SYDVKM. The DNA of the CDR3 is TGTGCCAGCCAGGGGGCTATTGATACGCAGTATTTT. Protein product: CASQGAIDTQYF.

The V gene is TRBV29-1, the J gene TRBJ2-7; TRBD2 matches at 13 bases. The junction had 3 bases not matched to a gene; V was cut back by 1 base and J by 6 bases. The CDR3 runs 14 residues. CDR1 and CDR2 from the germline V gene are SQVTM and ANQGSEA. DNA for the CDR3: TGCAGCGTTGAAGGGACTAGCGGGAGTAGCGAGCAGTACTTC. Translation: CSVEGTSGSSEQYF.

This clonotype was counted many times. The chain carries TRBV2 and TRBJ2-2, with 10 bases that match TRBD1. J was trimmed by 5 bases and V by 7 bases; bases with no gene match: 7. There are 15 residues in the CDR3. Germline CDR1 is SNHLY and CDR2 is FYNNEI. CDR3 residues: CASNGQGVETGELFF. The DNA of the CDR3 is TGTGCCAGCAATGGACAGGGGGTGGAAACCGGGGAGCTGTTTTTT.

A few counts support this clonotype. This chain joins TRBV25-1 and TRBJ2-7, with D perhaps matching TRBD1 (6 bases). V gave up 3 bases and J gave up 2 bases, with 14 bases separating them. Germline V gene lookup returns CDR1 MGHDK and CDR2 SYGVNS. This CDR3 has 15 amino acids. In DNA form, the CDR3 reads TGTGCCAGCAGTGACCCGGGACAAAGCGCCTACGAGCAGTACTTC. It translates to CASSDPGQSAYEQYF.

The J gene is TRBJ1-2, the V gene TRBV12-3 or TRBV12-4; D gene uncertain. CDR3 length: 15 amino acids. The V end lost 1 base, the J end lost 7 bases, and 16 bases lay between the germline ends. The CDR3 DNA reads as TGTGCCAGCAGTTTAGATTCGTCCAGAGAAAGTGGCTACACCTTC. It translates to CASSLDSSRESGYTF.

This clonotype was recorded many times. CDR3 DNA sequence: TGTGCCAGCAGCGCAAGCTTGGAGTACAATGAGCAGTTCTTC. It specifies CASSASLEYNEQFF. J is TRBJ2-1 and V is TRBV11-2; unclear D gene. V was clipped by 5 bases and J by 4 bases, with 12 bases between them. This CDR3 contains 14 residues. CDR1 is SGHAT and CDR2 is FQNNGV in the germline V gene.